These 25 T cell receptor beta chains share one sample of origin, sequenced in a study of blood T cell repertoires in COVID-19. Produced via immunoSEQ multiplex PCR; TCRdb's table is partial and in-frame only. The top ten hold about 25% of the sample, which has approximately 100,000 clones, 70% to 85% seen once. Sequencing was performed on peripheral blood. These TCRs come from a man in his fifties or sixties with acute or convalescent COVID-19.

V gene TRBV5-5 combines with J gene TRBJ2-1; 8 nucleotides line up with TRBD2. V shed 4 bases, J shed 4 bases, and the junction held 10 bases outside the gene matches. Per germline, CDR1 SGHKS and CDR2 YYEKEE (reference sequence). The CDR3 consists of 16 residues. The CDR3 nucleotides are TGTGCCAGCAGCACCCGGGGTGGGACTAGTTACAATGAGCAGTTCTTC. Translation: CASSTRGGTSYNEQFF.

The CDR3 spells CACSSMNTEAFF. The CDR3 DNA sequence: TGTGCCTGCTCTAGCATGAACACTGAAGCTTTCTTT. The chain joins TRBV6-5 to TRBJ1-1, with D unclear. Germline V gives CDR1 MNHEY, CDR2 SVGAGI. The CDR3 totals 12 residues. V was pared by 11 bases and J by 0 bases, with 10 bases between.

A remark on this clone: Relative to the germline gene, one junction end is altered; a read error may explain this. The chain carries TRBV7-7 and TRBJ2-2; D is undetermined. CDR1 SSHAT and CDR2 FNYEAQ come from the germline V gene (reference sequence). The CDR3 spans 13 residues. CDR3 nucleotides: TGTGCTAGCAGCCCCACGAACACCGGGGAGCTGTTTTTT. Its translation: CASSPTNTGELFF.

The chain links TRBV4-3 to TRBJ1-3; 11 bases are shared with TRBD1. Germline lookup yields CDR1 LGHNA and CDR2 YSLEER. This CDR3 is 20 amino acids long. V shed 0 bases and J 0 bases; nucleotides not matched to a gene: 10. Here the CDR3 DNA reads TGCGCCAGCAGCCAAGAGCGGGACAGGGGGGCCAAGCTCTCTGGAAACACCATATATTTT. Translating it yields CASSQERDRGAKLSGNTIYF.

CDR3 amino acids: CASRGAGANQPQHF. The CDR3 DNA reads as TGTGCCAGTAGGGGGGCAGGAGCGAATCAGCCCCAGCATTTT. This sequence joins TRBV19 and TRBJ1-5; possibly TRBD1 for D (6 bases). The V end lost 6 bases, the J end lost 4 bases, and 13 bases lay between the germline ends. CDR3 size: 14 residues. Germline loops: CDR1 LNHDA, CDR2 SQIVND (reference sequence).

The rearrangement joins TRBV6-5 to TRBJ1-4; D is ambiguous. This CDR3 region has 13 residues. Deletions cut 3 bases from V and 8 bases from J, with 10 bases between. Germline V lookup: CDR1 MNHEY, CDR2 SVGAGI. This CDR3 is CASSYDREEKLFF. As DNA, the CDR3 is TGTGCCAGCAGTTATGATCGGGAGGAAAAACTGTTTTTT.

The chain carries TRBV27 and TRBJ2-5; the D is unclear. Germline CDR1 reads MNHEY; CDR2 reads SMNVEV (reference sequence). The CDR3 has 11 residues. V was trimmed by 7 bases and J by 4 bases, leaving 7 bases between them. The CDR3 loop is CASIGLETQYF. The DNA of the CDR3 is TGTGCCAGCATCGGTCTAGAGACCCAGTACTTC.

This chain uses TRBV19 with TRBJ1-1; 10 bases match TRBD1. Losses at the gene ends were 1 base for V and 5 bases for J; bases not matched to a gene: 7. The CDR3 has 16 residues. Germline V lookup: CDR1 LNHDA, CDR2 SQIVND (reference sequence). The CDR3: CASSIVRQGARTEAFF. In DNA, the CDR3 is TGTGCCAGTAGTATAGTCCGACAGGGGGCGCGGACTGAAGCTTTCTTT.

The chain uses TRBV5-1 and TRBJ1-1, with D possibly being TRBD1 (5 bases). CDR3 length: 14 amino acids. The germline CDR1 and CDR2 sequences are SGHRS and YFSETQ. The germline V and J ends were trimmed by 0 bases and 6 bases, with 12 bases remaining between them. The CDR3 loop is CASSLGQLSAEAFF. In DNA form, the CDR3 reads TGCGCCAGCAGCTTGGGACAGTTATCAGCTGAAGCTTTCTTT.

This rearrangement joins TRBV11-2 to TRBJ2-2; possible D gene TRBD2, 5 bases. V was shortened by 3 bases and J by 5 bases, with 10 bases between the two germline ends. The CDR3 extends over 14 amino acids. Germline V gene sequence: CDR1 SGHAT, CDR2 FQNNGV. The CDR3 DNA follows: TGTGCCAGCAGCTTCGCCACTAGTACCGGGGAGCTGTTTTTT. Translation: CASSFATSTGELFF. Full variable domain (remainder filled in from reference TRBV11-2 and TRBJ2-2): EAGVAQSPRYKIIEKRQSVAFWCNPISGHATLYWYQQILGQGPKLLIQFQNNGVVDDSQLPKDRFSAERLKGVDSTLKIQPAKLEDSAVYLCASSFATSTGELFFGEGSRLTVL.

J is TRBJ1-4 and V is TRBV18; possible D gene TRBD1, 6 bases. The V gene's germline CDR1 is KGHSH and CDR2 LQKENI. Trimming stripped 6 bases from V and 5 bases from J, with 10 bases between. The CDR3 is made up of 13 amino acids. CDR3 region: CASSGQTNEKLFF. The CDR3 nucleotides are TGTGCCAGCTCGGGACAAACCAATGAAAAACTGTTTTTT.

The chain is built from TRBV3-1 (or the pseudogene TRBV3-2) and TRBJ1-4; the D gene is possibly TRBD1 (6 bases). CDR1 LGHDT and CDR2 YNNKEL come from the germline V gene (reference sequence). CDR3 length: 15 residues. Deletions cut 1 base from V and 12 bases from J, with 18 bases between. The CDR3 DNA sequence: TGTGCCAGCAGCCAAGCTACCGGTGGGGGGGGCGAACTGTTTTTT. Protein sequence: CASSQATGGGGELFF.

The chain has TRBV5-1 and TRBJ2-1, with a weak D call TRBD1 (6 bases). CDR3 length equals 15 residues. Germline values: CDR1 SGHRS, CDR2 YFSETQ. V was trimmed by 5 bases and J by 5 bases, leaving 17 bases between them. The CDR3 DNA reads as TGCGCCAGCAGTCCCGGGACACTCCGGGACAATGAGCAGTTCTTC. It specifies CASSPGTLRDNEQFF.

The rearrangement joins TRBV6-2 or TRBV6-3 to TRBJ1-5; TRBD1 agrees at 10 bases. Looked up from germline, CDR1 is MNHEY and CDR2 is SVGEGT. The CDR3 has 17 amino acids. The V and J ends lost 7 bases and 0 bases, in that order; junction bases with no gene match: 9. The CDR3 DNA follows: TGTGCCAGCACCCCGGGACAGGGGCTACGTAGCAATCAGCCCCAGCATTTT. Encoded protein: CASTPGQGLRSNQPQHF.

The chain uses TRBV6-5 and TRBJ1-1; 7 positions match TRBD1. In germline, CDR1 is MNHEY, CDR2 SVGAGI. The V and J ends lost 4 bases and 11 bases, in that order; junction bases with no gene match: 7. CDR3 length equals 12 residues. CDR3 nucleotide sequence: TGTGCCAGCAGTTTAGCAGGGGGGCACGCTTTCTTT. Amino acids: CASSLAGGHAFF.

V is TRBV2 and J is TRBJ2-7; possibly TRBD1 for D (5 bases). This CDR3 spans 15 amino acids. Germline CDR1 SNHLY, CDR2 FYNNEI. The ends were cut back, 2 bases at V and 3 bases at J, with 14 bases in the middle. CDR3 in DNA: TGTGCCAGCAGTGAACCAGGGTATCTTAACTACGAGCAGTACTTC. As protein: CASSEPGYLNYEQYF.

The genes are TRBV6-4 and TRBJ1-2, with D possibly being TRBD1 (6 bases). The CDR3 totals 14 residues. With 6 bases removed from V and 3 bases from J, the gap between germline ends came to 14 bases. Per the germline V gene, CDR1 is MRHNA and CDR2 is SNTAGT. The CDR3 coding sequence is TGTGCCAGCAGACGTGAGAGGACAGACTATGGCTACACCTTC. Encoded protein: CASRRERTDYGYTF.

The chain joins TRBV18 to TRBJ1-6; D possibly corresponds to TRBD1 (6 bases). Trimming removed 5 bases from V and 7 bases from J, with 15 bases in between. Germline V gives CDR1 KGHSH, CDR2 LQKENI. This CDR3 has 15 residues. CDR3 sequence (DNA): TGTGCCAGCTCAGAACTACAGGGATTGAATTCACCCCTCCACTTT. Translation gives CASSELQGLNSPLHF.

This clone was detected only a few times. The chain employs TRBV6-5 and TRBJ1-2; D is perhaps TRBD1 (5 bases). The CDR3 length is 16 residues. Trimming left V 4 bases short and J 3 bases short, with 18 bases between. From germline, CDR1 is MNHEY and CDR2 SVGAGI. CDR3 bases: TGTGCCAGCAGTTTCCACGGGGGACGGAGAGACTATGGCTACACCTTC. As protein: CASSFHGGRRDYGYTF.

Comment on this clone: This sample includes further DNA sequences coding for the same CDR3. The CDR3 here is CASSLGLAGGSNTGELFF. The CDR3 nucleotides are TGCGCCAGCAGCCTGGGACTAGCGGGGGGGTCGAACACCGGGGAGCTGTTTTTT. The rearrangement links TRBV5-1 to TRBJ2-2; 16 bases map to TRBD2. The CDR3 consists of 18 residues. The junction had 3 bases not matched to a gene; V was cut back by 4 bases and J by 0 bases. CDR1 is SGHRS and CDR2 is YFSETQ in the germline V gene.

The chain has TRBV6-5 and TRBJ2-7; D might be TRBD1 (6 bases). The germline V gene encodes CDR1 MNHEY and CDR2 SVGAGI. V shed 4 bases and J shed 0 bases, with 13 bases lying between them. The CDR3 totals 15 residues. CDR3 protein: CASSSTGTSSYEQYV. DNA of the CDR3: TGTGCCAGCAGTTCTACAGGGACGAGCTCCTACGAGCAGTACGTC.

The V gene is TRBV4-2, the J gene TRBJ2-1; a weak D match, TRBD1 (6 bases). The CDR3 extends over 15 amino acids. Trimming took 4 bases from V and 0 from J, leaving 10 bases between them. Germline V CDR1 and CDR2: LGHNA, YNFKEQ. CDR3 sequence: CASSLGADSYNEQFF. CDR3 DNA: TGTGCCAGCAGCCTGGGGGCGGACTCCTACAATGAGCAGTTCTTC.

This clone was picked up a small number of times. The chain recombines TRBV7-3 with TRBJ2-1; 7 nucleotides agree with TRBD2. V gave up 2 bases and J gave up 4 bases; unmatched junction bases: 5. This CDR3 contains 15 residues. CDR1 and CDR2 (germline): SGHTA, FQGTGA. In DNA, the CDR3 is TGTGCCAGCAGCTTACTAGCGGTCCCATACAATGAGCAGTTCTTC. Translated: CASSLLAVPYNEQFF.

The rearrangement joins TRBV4-3 to TRBJ2-2; D call uncertain. The V gene's germline CDR1 is LGHNA and CDR2 YSLEER. Trimming took 0 bases from V and 2 from J, leaving 10 bases between them. The CDR3 extends over 16 amino acids. The CDR3 region has the DNA TGCGCCAGCAGCCAAGATGTAGCCTTCAACACCGGGGAGCTGTTTTTT. As protein: CASSQDVAFNTGELFF.

V is TRBV25-1 and J is TRBJ1-6; D is unclear. The germline CDR1 and CDR2 sequences are MGHDK and SYGVNS. The CDR3 runs to 12 residues. V shed 6 bases and J shed 9 bases, with 9 bases lying between them. CDR3 residues: CASRERGSPLHF. The CDR3 DNA reads as TGTGCCAGCAGGGAACGAGGTTCACCCCTCCACTTT.